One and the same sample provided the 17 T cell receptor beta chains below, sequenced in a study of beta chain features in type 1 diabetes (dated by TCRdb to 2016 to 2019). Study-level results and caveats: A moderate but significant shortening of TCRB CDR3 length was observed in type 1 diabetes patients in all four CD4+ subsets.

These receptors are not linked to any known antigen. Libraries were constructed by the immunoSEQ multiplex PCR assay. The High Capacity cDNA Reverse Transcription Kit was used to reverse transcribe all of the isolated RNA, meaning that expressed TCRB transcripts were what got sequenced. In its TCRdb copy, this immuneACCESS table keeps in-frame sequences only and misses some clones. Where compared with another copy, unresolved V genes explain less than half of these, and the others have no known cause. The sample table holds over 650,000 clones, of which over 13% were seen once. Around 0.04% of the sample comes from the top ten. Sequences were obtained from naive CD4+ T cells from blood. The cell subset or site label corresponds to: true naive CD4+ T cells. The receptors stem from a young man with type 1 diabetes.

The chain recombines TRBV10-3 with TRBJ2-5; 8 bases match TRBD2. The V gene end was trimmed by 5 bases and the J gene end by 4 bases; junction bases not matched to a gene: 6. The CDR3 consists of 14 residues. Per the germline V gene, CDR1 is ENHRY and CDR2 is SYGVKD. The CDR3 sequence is CAISPGGARETQYF. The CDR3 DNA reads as TGTGCCATCAGTCCCGGGGGGGCCCGAGAGACCCAGTACTTC.

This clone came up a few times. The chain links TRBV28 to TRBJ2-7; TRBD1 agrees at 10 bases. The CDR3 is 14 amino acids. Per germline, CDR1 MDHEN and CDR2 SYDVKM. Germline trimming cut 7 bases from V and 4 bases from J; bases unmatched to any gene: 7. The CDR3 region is CASTRQGAYYEQYF. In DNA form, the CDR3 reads TGTGCCAGCACTAGACAGGGGGCTTATTACGAGCAGTACTTC.

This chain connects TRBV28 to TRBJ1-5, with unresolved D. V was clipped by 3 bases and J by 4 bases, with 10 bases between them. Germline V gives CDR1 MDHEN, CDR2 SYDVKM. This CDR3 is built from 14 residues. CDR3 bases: TGTGCCAGCAGTTTCGGGGATCGGAATCAGCCCCAGCATTTT. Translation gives CASSFGDRNQPQHF.

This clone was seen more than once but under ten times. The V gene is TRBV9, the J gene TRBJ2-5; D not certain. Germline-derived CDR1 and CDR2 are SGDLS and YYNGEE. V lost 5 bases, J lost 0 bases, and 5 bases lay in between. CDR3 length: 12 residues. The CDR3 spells CASSQYQETQYF. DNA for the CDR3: TGTGCCAGCAGTCAGTACCAAGAGACCCAGTACTTC. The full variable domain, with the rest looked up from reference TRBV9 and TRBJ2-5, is DSGVTQTPKHLITATGQRVTLRCSPRSGDLSVYWYQQSLDQGLQFLIQYYNGEERAKGNILERFSAQQFPDLHSELNLSSLELGDSALYFCASSQYQETQYFGPGTRLLVL.

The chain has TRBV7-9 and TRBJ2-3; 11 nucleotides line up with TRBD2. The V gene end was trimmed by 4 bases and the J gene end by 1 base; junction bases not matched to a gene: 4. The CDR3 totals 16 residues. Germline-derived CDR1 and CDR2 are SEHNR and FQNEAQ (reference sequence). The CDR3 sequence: CASSYELAGGTDTQYF. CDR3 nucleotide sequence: TGTGCCAGCAGCTACGAACTAGCGGGGGGCACAGATACGCAGTATTTT.

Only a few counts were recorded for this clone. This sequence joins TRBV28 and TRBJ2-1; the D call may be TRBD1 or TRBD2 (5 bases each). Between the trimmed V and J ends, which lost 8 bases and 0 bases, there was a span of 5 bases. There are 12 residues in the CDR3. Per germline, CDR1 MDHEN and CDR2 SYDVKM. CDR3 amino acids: CASGGSYNEQFF. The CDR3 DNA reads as TGTGCCAGCGGGGGCTCCTACAATGAGCAGTTCTTC.

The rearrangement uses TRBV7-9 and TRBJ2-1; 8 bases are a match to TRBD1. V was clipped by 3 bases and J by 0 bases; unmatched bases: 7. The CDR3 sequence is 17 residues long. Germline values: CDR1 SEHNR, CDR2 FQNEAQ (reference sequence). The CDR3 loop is CASSFRWDRSSYNEQFF. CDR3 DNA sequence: TGTGCCAGCAGCTTTAGGTGGGACAGGAGCTCCTACAATGAGCAGTTCTTC.

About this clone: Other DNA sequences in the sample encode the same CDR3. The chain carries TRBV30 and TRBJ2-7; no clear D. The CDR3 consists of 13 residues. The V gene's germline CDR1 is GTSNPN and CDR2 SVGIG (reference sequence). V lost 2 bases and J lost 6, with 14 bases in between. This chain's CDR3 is CAWSRQAAGEQYF. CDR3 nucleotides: TGTGCCTGGAGTCGGCAGGCGGCTGGCGAGCAGTACTTC. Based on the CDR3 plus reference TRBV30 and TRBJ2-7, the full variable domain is SQTIHQWPATLVQPVGSPLSLECTVEGTSNPNLYWYRQAAGRGLQLLFYSVGIGQISSEVPQNLSASRPQDRQFILSSKKLLLSDSGFYLCAWSRQAAGEQYFGPGTRLTVT.

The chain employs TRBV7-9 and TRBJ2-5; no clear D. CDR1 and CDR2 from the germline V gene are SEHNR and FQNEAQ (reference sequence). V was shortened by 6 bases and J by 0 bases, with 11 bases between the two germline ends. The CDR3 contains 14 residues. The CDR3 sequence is CASSRRANQETQYF. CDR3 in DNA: TGTGCCAGCAGTCGCCGGGCCAACCAAGAGACCCAGTACTTC. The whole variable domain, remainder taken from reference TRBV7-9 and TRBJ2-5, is DTGVSQNPRHKITKRGQNVTFRCDPISEHNRLYWYRQTLGQGPEFLTYFQNEAQLEKSRLLSDRFSAERPKGSFSTLEIQRTEQGDSAMYLCASSRRANQETQYFGPGTRLLVL.

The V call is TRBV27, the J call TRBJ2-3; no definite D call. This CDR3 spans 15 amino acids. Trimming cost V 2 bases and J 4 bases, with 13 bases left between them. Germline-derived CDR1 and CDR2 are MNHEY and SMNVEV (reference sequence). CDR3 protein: CASSLVGAPADTQYF. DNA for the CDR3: TGTGCCAGCAGTTTAGTAGGAGCCCCCGCAGATACGCAGTATTTT.

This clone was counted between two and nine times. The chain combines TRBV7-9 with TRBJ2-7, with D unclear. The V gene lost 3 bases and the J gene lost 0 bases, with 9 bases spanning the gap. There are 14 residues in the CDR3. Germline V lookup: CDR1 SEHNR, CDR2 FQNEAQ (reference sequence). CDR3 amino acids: CASSFDSNSYEQYF. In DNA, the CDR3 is TGTGCCAGCAGCTTTGACTCCAACTCCTACGAGCAGTACTTC.

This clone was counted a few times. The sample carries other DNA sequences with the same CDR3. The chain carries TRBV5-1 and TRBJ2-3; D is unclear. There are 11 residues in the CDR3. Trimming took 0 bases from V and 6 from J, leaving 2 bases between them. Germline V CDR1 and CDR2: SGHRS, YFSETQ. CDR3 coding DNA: TGCGCCAGCAGCTTGGTTGATACGCAGTATTTT. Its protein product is CASSLVDTQYF.

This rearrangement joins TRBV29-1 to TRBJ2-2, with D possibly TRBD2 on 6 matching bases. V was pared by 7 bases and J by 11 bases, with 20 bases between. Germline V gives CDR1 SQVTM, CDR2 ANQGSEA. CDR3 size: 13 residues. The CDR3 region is CSGRDGTLGELFF. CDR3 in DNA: TGCAGCGGGCGGGACGGGACCTTAGGAGAGCTGTTTTTT.

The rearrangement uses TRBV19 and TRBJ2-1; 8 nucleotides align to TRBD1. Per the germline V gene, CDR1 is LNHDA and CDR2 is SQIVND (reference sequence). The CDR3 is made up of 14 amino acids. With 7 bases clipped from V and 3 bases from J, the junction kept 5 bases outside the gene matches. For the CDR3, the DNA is TGTGCCAGTAAACCAGGGGGCGTCTACAATGAGCAGTTCTTC. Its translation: CASKPGGVYNEQFF.

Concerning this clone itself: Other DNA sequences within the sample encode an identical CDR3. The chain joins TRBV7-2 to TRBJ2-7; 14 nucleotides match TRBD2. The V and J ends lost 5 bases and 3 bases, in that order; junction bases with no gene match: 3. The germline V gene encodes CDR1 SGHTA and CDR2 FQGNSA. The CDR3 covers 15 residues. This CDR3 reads CASSPGTSGGYEQYF. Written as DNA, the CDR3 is TGTGCCAGCAGCCCGGGGACTAGCGGGGGCTACGAGCAGTACTTC.

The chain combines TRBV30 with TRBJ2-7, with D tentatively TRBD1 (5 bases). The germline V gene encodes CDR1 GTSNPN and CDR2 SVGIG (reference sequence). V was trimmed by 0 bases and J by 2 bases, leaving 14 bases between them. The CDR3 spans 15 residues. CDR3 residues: CAWSVLRRGAYEQYF. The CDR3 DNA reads TGTGCCTGGAGTGTATTAAGAAGGGGCGCCTACGAGCAGTACTTC.

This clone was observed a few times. CDR3: CASSYRTGAYEQYF. DNA for the CDR3: TGTGCCAGCAGCTACAGGACAGGGGCCTACGAGCAGTACTTC. The rearrangement uses TRBV9 and TRBJ2-7, with TRBD1 matching 9 bases. V was clipped by 4 bases and J by 2 bases; unmatched bases: 4. Looked up from germline, CDR1 is SGDLS and CDR2 is YYNGEE. The CDR3 has 14 residues.